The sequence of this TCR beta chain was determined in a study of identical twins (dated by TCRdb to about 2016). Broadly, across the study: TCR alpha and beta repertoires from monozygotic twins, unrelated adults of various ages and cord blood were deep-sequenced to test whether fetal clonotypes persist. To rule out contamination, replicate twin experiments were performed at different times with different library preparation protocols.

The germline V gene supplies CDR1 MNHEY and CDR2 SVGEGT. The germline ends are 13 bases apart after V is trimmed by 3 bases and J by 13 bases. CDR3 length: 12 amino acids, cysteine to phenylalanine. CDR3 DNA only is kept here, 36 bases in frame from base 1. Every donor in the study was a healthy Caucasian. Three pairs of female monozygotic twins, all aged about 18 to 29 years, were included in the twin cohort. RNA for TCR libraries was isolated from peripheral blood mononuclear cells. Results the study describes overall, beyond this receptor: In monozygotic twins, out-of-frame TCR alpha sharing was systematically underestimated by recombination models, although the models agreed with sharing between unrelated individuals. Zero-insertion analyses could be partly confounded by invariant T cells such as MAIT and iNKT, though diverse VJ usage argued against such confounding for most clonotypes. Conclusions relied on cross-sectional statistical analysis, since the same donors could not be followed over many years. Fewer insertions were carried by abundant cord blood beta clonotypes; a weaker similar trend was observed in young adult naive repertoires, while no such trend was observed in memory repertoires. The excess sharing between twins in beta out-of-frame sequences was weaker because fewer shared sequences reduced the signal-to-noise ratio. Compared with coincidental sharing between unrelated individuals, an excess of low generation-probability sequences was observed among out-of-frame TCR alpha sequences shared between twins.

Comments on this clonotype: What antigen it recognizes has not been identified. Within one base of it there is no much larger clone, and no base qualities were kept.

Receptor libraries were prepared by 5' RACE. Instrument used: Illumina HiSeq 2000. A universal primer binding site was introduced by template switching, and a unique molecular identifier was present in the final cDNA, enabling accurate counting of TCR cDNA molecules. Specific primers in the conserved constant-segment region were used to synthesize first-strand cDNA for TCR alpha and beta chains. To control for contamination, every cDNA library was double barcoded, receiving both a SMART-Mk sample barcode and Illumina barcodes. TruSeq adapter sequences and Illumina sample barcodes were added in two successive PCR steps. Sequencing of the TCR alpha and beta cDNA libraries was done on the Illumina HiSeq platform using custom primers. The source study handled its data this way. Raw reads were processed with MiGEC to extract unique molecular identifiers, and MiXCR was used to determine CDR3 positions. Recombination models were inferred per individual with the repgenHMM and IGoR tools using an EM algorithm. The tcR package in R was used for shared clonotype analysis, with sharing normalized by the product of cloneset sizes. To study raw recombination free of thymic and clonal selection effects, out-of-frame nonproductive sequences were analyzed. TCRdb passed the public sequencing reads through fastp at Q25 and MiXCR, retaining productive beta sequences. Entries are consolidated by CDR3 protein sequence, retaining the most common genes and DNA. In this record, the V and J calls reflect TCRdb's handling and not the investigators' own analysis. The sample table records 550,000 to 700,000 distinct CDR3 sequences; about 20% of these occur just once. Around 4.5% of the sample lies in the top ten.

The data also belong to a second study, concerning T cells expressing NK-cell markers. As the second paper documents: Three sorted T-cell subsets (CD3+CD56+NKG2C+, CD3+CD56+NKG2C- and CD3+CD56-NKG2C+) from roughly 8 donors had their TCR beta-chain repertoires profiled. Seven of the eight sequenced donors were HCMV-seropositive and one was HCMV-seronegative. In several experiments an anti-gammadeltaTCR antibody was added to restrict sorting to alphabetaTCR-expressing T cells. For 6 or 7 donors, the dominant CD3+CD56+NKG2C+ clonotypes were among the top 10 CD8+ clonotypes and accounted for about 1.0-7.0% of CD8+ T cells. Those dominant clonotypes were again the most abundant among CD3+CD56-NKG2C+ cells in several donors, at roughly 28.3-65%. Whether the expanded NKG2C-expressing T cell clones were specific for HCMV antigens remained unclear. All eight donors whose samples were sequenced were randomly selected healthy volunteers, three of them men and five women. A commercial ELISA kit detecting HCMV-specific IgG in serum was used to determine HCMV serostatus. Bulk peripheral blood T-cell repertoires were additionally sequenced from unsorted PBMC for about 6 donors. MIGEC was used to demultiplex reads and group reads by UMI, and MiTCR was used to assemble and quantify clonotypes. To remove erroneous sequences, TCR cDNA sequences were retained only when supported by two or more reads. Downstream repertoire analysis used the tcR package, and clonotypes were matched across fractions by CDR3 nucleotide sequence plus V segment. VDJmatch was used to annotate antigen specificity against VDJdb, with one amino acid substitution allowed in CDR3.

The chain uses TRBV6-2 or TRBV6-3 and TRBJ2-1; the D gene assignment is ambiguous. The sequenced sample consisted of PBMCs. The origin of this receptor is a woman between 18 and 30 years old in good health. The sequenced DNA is TGTGCCAGCAGTTATTTAGGGAATACTCAGTTCTTC. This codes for CASSYLGNTQFF.